The sequence of this TCR beta chain was determined in a study of shared clonotypes between healthy human individuals. Profiled with immunoSEQ multiplex PCR; TCRdb holds only in-frame clones, not every one. In the table there are roughly 850,000 clones, approximately 97% of which are singletons. CD45RO-negative CD8 cells positively selected for CCR7 made up the naive population, which excluded terminally differentiated effector memory CD45RA+ cells. Sequencing was performed on naive CD8+ T cells sorted from blood. The receptor was isolated from a man aged 25-45 years in good health.

The CDR3 region has the DNA TGTGCCAGCAGCTTTTGGAGGGACAACTACGAGCAGTACTTC. Translated: CASSFWRDNYEQYF. The J gene is TRBJ2-7, the V gene TRBV11-2; D may be TRBD1 or TRBD2 (6 bases each). This CDR3 spans 14 amino acids. Trimming took off 3 bases at V and 3 bases at J, with 12 bases between the two ends. Looked up from germline, CDR1 is SGHAT and CDR2 is FQNNGV. Looking up the rest from reference TRBV11-2 and TRBJ2-7 gives the full variable domain: EAGVAQSPRYKIIEKRQSVAFWCNPISGHATLYWYQQILGQGPKLLIQFQNNGVVDDSQLPKDRFSAERLKGVDSTLKIQPAKLEDSAVYLCASSFWRDNYEQYFGPGTRLTVT.